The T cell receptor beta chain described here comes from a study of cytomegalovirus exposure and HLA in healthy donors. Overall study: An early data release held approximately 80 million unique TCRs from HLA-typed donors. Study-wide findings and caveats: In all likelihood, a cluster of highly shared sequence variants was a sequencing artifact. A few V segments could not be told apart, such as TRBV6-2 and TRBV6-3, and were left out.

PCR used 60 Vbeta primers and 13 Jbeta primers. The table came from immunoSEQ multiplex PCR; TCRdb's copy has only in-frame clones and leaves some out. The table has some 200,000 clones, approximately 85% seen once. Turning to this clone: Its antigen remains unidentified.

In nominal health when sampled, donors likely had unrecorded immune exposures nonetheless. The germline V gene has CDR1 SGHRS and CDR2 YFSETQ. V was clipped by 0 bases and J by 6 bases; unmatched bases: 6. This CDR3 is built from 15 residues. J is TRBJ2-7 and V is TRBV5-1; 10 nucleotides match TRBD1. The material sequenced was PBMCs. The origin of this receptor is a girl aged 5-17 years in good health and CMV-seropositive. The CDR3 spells CASSLVGTGVGEQYF. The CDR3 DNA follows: TGCGCCAGCAGCTTGGTTGGGACAGGGGTCGGCGAGCAGTACTTC.